Below are 31 T cell receptor beta chains sequenced from a single sample in a study of T cell responses to AZD1222 COVID-19 vaccine. Sequencing was performed with immunoSEQ multiplex PCR; in TCRdb, only in-frame clones are kept and a portion is missing. The table shows 80,000 to 90,000 clones, with approximately 91% occurring only once. The source was peripheral blood, collected 28 days after the second AZD1222 dose. The source is an adult who received the AZD1222 COVID-19 vaccine.

This chain connects TRBV7-2 to TRBJ1-5; D remains ambiguous. In germline, CDR1 is SGHTA, CDR2 FQGNSA. The CDR3 consists of 12 residues. The V gene lost 5 bases and the J gene lost 4 bases, with 6 bases spanning the gap. DNA of the CDR3: TGTGCCAGCAGCGGAATTAATCAGCCCCAGCATTTT. It yields the protein CASSGINQPQHF. The variable domain in full, completed from reference TRBV7-2 and TRBJ1-5, reads GAGVSQSPSNKVTEKGKDVELRCDPISGHTALYWYRQSLGQGLEFLIYFQGNSAPDKSGLPSDRFSAERTGGSVSTLTIQRTQQEDSAVYLCASSGINQPQHFGDGTRLSIL.

This clone was detected once. V usage is TRBV19 and J usage is TRBJ1-2, with D uncertain. Germline values: CDR1 LNHDA, CDR2 SQIVND (reference sequence). V lost 4 bases and J 4 bases, leaving 16 bases between the germline ends. CDR3 length: 15 residues. The CDR3 loop reads CASSTRDSLFYGYTF. CDR3 sequence (DNA): TGTGCCAGTAGTACCCGGGATTCCCTATTCTATGGCTACACCTTC.

The chain uses TRBV6-5 and TRBJ1-5; D possibly corresponds to TRBD1 (5 bases). The V end was cut by 5 bases, the J end by 9 bases, with 14 bases between. This CDR3 spans 13 amino acids. Germline V CDR1 and CDR2: MNHEY, SVGAGI. CDR3 DNA sequence: TGTGCCAGCAGTACGGGGCGGGATGGGCCCCAGCATTTT. Translated: CASSTGRDGPQHF.

The chain is built from TRBV7-2 and TRBJ1-2; 7 bases are a match to TRBD1. This CDR3 has 14 residues. J lost 2 bases, V lost 4 bases, and 4 bases had no gene match. Germline loops: CDR1 SGHTA, CDR2 FQGNSA. The CDR3 nucleotides are TGTGCCAGCAGCTCGCGACAGGGCAACTATGGCTACACCTTC. Amino acids: CASSSRQGNYGYTF.

The CDR3 coding sequence is TGTGCCAGCTCACCAGGGGGGGGACTCAATCAGCCCCAGCATTTT. Its protein is CASSPGGGLNQPQHF. J is TRBJ1-5 and V is TRBV18; D is perhaps TRBD1 (5 bases). Trimming took 2 bases from V and 3 from J, leaving 11 bases between them. The CDR3 extends over 15 amino acids. The germline gives CDR1 KGHSH, CDR2 LQKENI.

The J gene is TRBJ2-2, the V gene TRBV6-5; D uncertain. CDR1 MNHEY and CDR2 SVGAGI come from the germline V gene. The CDR3 has 12 amino acids. V lost 7 bases, J lost 6 bases, and 9 bases lay in between. The DNA of the CDR3 is TGTGCCAGCAACGATAGCCCCGGGGAGCTGTTTTTT. Residues: CASNDSPGELFF.

This chain connects TRBV7-2 to TRBJ1-2; D is uncertain. This CDR3 comprises 15 residues. Germline V lookup: CDR1 SGHTA, CDR2 FQGNSA. V lost 5 bases, J lost 2 bases, and 15 bases lay in between. For the CDR3, the DNA is TGTGCCAGCAGCCGCCTAGGGTCGGGGAACTATGGCTACACCTTC. It is translated as CASSRLGSGNYGYTF.

V and J are TRBV7-3 and TRBJ2-2, with 7 bases matching TRBD2. The CDR3 has 14 amino acids. Germline CDR1 and CDR2: SGHTA and FQGTGA. The V and J ends lost 5 bases and 5 bases, in that order; junction bases with no gene match: 5. The CDR3 nucleotides read TGTGCCAGCAGCCGGGACTACAGAACCGGGGAGCTGTTTTTT. Amino acids: CASSRDYRTGELFF.

The gene calls are TRBV14 and TRBJ1-2; weak D call: TRBD1 (5 bases). CDR3 length equals 15 residues. Per the germline V gene, CDR1 is SGHDN and CDR2 is FVKESK. V lost 4 bases to trimming and J lost 0 bases, with 12 bases between them. The CDR3 nucleotides read TGTGCCAGCAGCCGGGGGGGGACTGCTAACTATGGCTACACCTTC. This translates into CASSRGGTANYGYTF.

The chain links TRBV20-1 to TRBJ2-1; D gene unclear. The V and J ends lost 4 bases and 4 bases respectively, with 5 bases between them. Germline loops: CDR1 DFQATT, CDR2 SNEGSKA (reference sequence). This CDR3 contains 11 residues. CDR3 DNA: TGCAGTGCTAAACCGTACAATGAGCAGTTCTTC. Residues: CSAKPYNEQFF.

V gene TRBV5-1 combines with J gene TRBJ2-7, with D perhaps TRBD1 (6 bases). The CDR3 consists of 14 residues. Germline values: CDR1 SGHRS, CDR2 YFSETQ. Trimming removed 0 bases from V and 2 bases from J, with 9 bases in between. The DNA of the CDR3 is TGCGCCAGCAGCTTGGCTCAGGGGACCTACGAGCAGTACTTC. It yields the protein CASSLAQGTYEQYF.

The sample holds one count of this clone. Compared with germline, one end of the junction differs, possibly owing to a read error. This rearrangement joins TRBV7-3 to TRBJ2-5; no definite D call. Germline V gives CDR1 SGHTA, CDR2 FQGTGA. The length of the CDR3 is 12 residues. CDR3 region: CASSLTRETQYF. CDR3 DNA sequence: TGTGCCAGCAGCCTAACCAGGGAGACCCAGTACTTC. The full variable domain, with the rest looked up from reference TRBV7-3 and TRBJ2-5, is GAGVSQTPSNKVTEKGKYVELRCDPISGHTALYWYRQSLGQGPEFLIYFQGTGAADDSGLPNDRFFAVRPEGSVSTLKIQRTERGDSAVYLCASSLTRETQYFGPGTRLLVL.

As for this clone: Other nucleotide sequences from this sample produce the same CDR3. V is TRBV7-9 and J is TRBJ2-7; D call uncertain. The CDR3 runs 11 residues. Trimming pared 5 bases from V and 3 bases from J, leaving 5 bases between. Germline V gene lookup returns CDR1 SEHNR and CDR2 FQNEAQ (reference sequence). The CDR3 DNA reads as TGTGCCAGCAGCCTTAACTACGAGCAGTACTTC. Protein: CASSLNYEQYF.

This rearrangement joins TRBV6-5 to TRBJ2-5; TRBD2 might be the D (6 bases). The CDR3 has 16 amino acids. The V end lost 0 bases, the J end lost 2 bases, and 13 bases lay between the germline ends. Germline V gene sequence: CDR1 MNHEY, CDR2 SVGAGI. The CDR3 coding sequence is TGTGCCAGCAGTTACTCGCGGGGAGACGGTCAAGAGACCCAGTACTTC. This codes for CASSYSRGDGQETQYF.

This clone occurred once. V usage is TRBV25-1 and J usage is TRBJ1-1, with TRBD1 matching over 8 bases. Trimming cost V 4 bases and J 5 bases; bases outside gene matches: 6. CDR1 MGHDK and CDR2 SYGVNS come from the germline V gene. The length of the CDR3 is 14 residues. As DNA, the CDR3 is TGTGCCAGCAGTGGACAGGGGAGGGGGACTGAAGCTTTCTTT. Amino acids: CASSGQGRGTEAFF.

The rearrangement uses TRBV4-1 and TRBJ2-1; 7 positions agree with TRBD1. V lost 2 bases, J lost 0 bases, and 7 bases stayed unmatched. Germline-derived CDR1 and CDR2 are MGHRA and YSYEKL. The CDR3 runs 17 residues. CDR3: CASSQPGTDRSYNEQFF. In DNA, the CDR3 is TGCGCCAGCAGCCAACCCGGGACAGACCGCTCCTACAATGAGCAGTTCTTC.

This chain connects TRBV12-5 to TRBJ2-7; 11 nucleotides match TRBD1. Germline V gene data show CDR1 as LGHNT and CDR2 as FRNRAP. The V and J ends lost 0 bases and 6 bases, in that order; junction bases with no gene match: 4. This CDR3 region has 15 residues. The CDR3 is CASGLVRTGGVEQYF. CDR3 DNA sequence: TGTGCTAGTGGTTTGGTCAGGACAGGGGGCGTCGAGCAGTACTTC.

J is TRBJ1-2 and V is TRBV18; D uncertain. The V gene's germline CDR1 is KGHSH and CDR2 LQKENI. The length of the CDR3 is 14 residues. Trimming stripped 6 bases from V and 2 bases from J, with 13 bases between. CDR3 nucleotide sequence: TGTGCCAGCTCGCCCACTCAAACAAACTATGGCTACACCTTC. Translated: CASSPTQTNYGYTF.

The chain is built from TRBV7-9 and TRBJ1-6; no clear D gene. The CDR3 runs 13 residues. V shed 1 base and J shed 12 bases, with 10 bases lying between them. Germline V CDR1 and CDR2: SEHNR, FQNEAQ (reference sequence). The CDR3 DNA is TGTGCCAGCAGCTTAGAGGGTAGAGGACCCCTCCACTTT. This encodes CASSLEGRGPLHF.

The chain carries TRBV3-1 (or the pseudogene TRBV3-2) and TRBJ2-7, with TRBD1 identical over 7 bases. V lost 5 bases, J lost 0 bases, and 7 bases stayed unmatched. Germline-derived CDR1 and CDR2 are LGHDT and YNNKEL (reference sequence). The CDR3 has 15 amino acids. CDR3 region: CASSGVWDSSYEQYF. Written as DNA, the CDR3 is TGTGCCAGCAGCGGAGTATGGGACAGCTCCTACGAGCAGTACTTC.

The chain combines TRBV6-5 with TRBJ1-1, with D hard to call. V lost 6 bases and J 9 bases, leaving 17 bases between the germline ends. CDR3 length equals 13 residues. The germline CDR1 and CDR2 sequences are MNHEY and SVGAGI. The CDR3 spells CASSSPEGLKAFF. CDR3 sequence (DNA): TGTGCCAGCAGCTCACCTGAGGGTCTGAAAGCTTTCTTT.

This CDR3 is CASSIVPAGELFF. Here the CDR3 DNA reads TGCGCCAGCAGCATAGTCCCGGCTGGGGAGCTGTTTTTT. This chain joins TRBV5-1 and TRBJ2-2; D is uncertain. The CDR3 runs to 13 residues. Per germline, CDR1 SGHRS and CDR2 YFSETQ. V was pared by 4 bases and J by 8 bases, with 12 bases between. Drawing the rest from reference TRBV5-1 and TRBJ2-2, the complete variable domain is KAGVTQTPRYLIKTRGQQVTLSCSPISGHRSVSWYQQTPGQGLQFLFEYFSETQRNKGNFPGRFSGRQFSNSRSEMNVSTLELGDSALYLCASSIVPAGELFFGEGSRLTVL.

V gene TRBV30 combines with J gene TRBJ1-1, with 10 bases that match TRBD1. The junction had 12 bases not matched to a gene; V was cut back by 2 bases and J by 3 bases. The CDR3 spans 17 residues. Germline V lookup: CDR1 GTSNPN, CDR2 SVGIG (reference sequence). CDR3 DNA: TGTGCCTGGAGTTTAACCCCGGTGGGACAGGGGCACACTGAAGCTTTCTTT. Translation gives CAWSLTPVGQGHTEAFF. Combining the CDR3 with reference TRBV30 and TRBJ1-1 gives the whole variable domain SQTIHQWPATLVQPVGSPLSLECTVEGTSNPNLYWYRQAAGRGLQLLFYSVGIGQISSEVPQNLSASRPQDRQFILSSKKLLLSDSGFYLCAWSLTPVGQGHTEAFFGQGTRLTVV.

This sequence joins TRBV7-9 and TRBJ1-1; D remains ambiguous. Trimming stripped 2 bases from V and 0 bases from J, with 10 bases between. CDR1 SEHNR and CDR2 FQNEAQ come from the germline V gene (reference sequence). The CDR3 spans 15 residues. The CDR3 nucleotides are TGTGCCAGCAGCTTAACTACAGCCATGAACACTGAAGCTTTCTTT. The encoded protein is CASSLTTAMNTEAFF. The full variable domain, rest sourced from reference TRBV7-9 and TRBJ1-1, is DTGVSQNPRHKITKRGQNVTFRCDPISEHNRLYWYRQTLGQGPEFLTYFQNEAQLEKSRLLSDRFSAERPKGSFSTLEIQRTEQGDSAMYLCASSLTTAMNTEAFFGQGTRLTVV.

This rearrangement joins TRBV6-6 to TRBJ1-2, with D tentatively TRBD1 (5 bases). In germline, CDR1 is MNHNY, CDR2 SVGAGI (reference sequence). V was clipped by 2 bases and J by 4 bases, with 11 bases between them. The CDR3 contains 14 residues. The DNA for the CDR3 is TGTGCCAGCAGTTACCCGACAGCGGGCTATGGCTACACCTTC. This encodes CASSYPTAGYGYTF.

The V gene is TRBV3-1 (or the pseudogene TRBV3-2), the J gene TRBJ2-4, with D uncertain. V was clipped by 3 bases and J by 7 bases, with 10 bases between them. CDR1 is LGHDT, CDR2 YNNKEL, per germline (reference sequence). This CDR3 has 13 amino acids. The CDR3 loop is CASSQTLGNIQYF. Written as DNA, the CDR3 is TGTGCCAGCAGCCAGACCCTGGGGAACATTCAGTACTTC.

This clone was found a few times. Other DNA sequences in the same sample also yield this CDR3. The chain is built from TRBV4-2 and TRBJ1-2; 9 nucleotides match TRBD1. The junction had 2 bases not matched to a gene; V was cut back by 2 bases and J by 4 bases. CDR3 length: 14 residues. The germline V gene encodes CDR1 LGHNA and CDR2 YNFKEQ. This chain's CDR3 is CASSQLDRGYGYTF. CDR3 DNA sequence: TGTGCCAGCAGCCAACTGGACAGGGGCTATGGCTACACCTTC.

The V call is TRBV5-6, the J call TRBJ2-7, with 8 bases matching TRBD1. The length of the CDR3 is 15 residues. Losses at the gene ends were 0 bases for V and 4 bases for J; bases not matched to a gene: 6. Germline assignment: CDR1 SGHDT and CDR2 YYEEEE. The CDR3 sequence is CASSLVGQGAYEQYF. CDR3 sequence (DNA): TGTGCCAGCAGCTTGGTAGGGCAGGGGGCTTACGAGCAGTACTTC.

V usage is TRBV6-2 or TRBV6-3 and J usage is TRBJ1-3; the D is unclear. Germline-derived CDR1 and CDR2 are MNHEY and SVGEGT. This CDR3 is built from 16 residues. Trimming took off 6 bases at V and 1 base at J, with 16 bases between the two ends. CDR3 coding DNA: TGTGCCAGCAGCCGCTTAGGGAGGGCGTCTGGAAACACCATATATTTT. As protein: CASSRLGRASGNTIYF.

The chain employs TRBV28 and TRBJ1-2; a possible D gene is TRBD1 (5 bases). Trimming pared 6 bases from V and 3 bases from J, leaving 14 bases between. CDR3 length: 14 residues. Germline V gene sequence: CDR1 MDHEN, CDR2 SYDVKM. The CDR3 sequence: CASSRLDKYYGYTF. As DNA, the CDR3 is TGTGCCAGCAGCCGTCTGGACAAGTACTATGGCTACACCTTC.

J is TRBJ2-3 and V is TRBV11-2, with D possibly TRBD2 on 6 matching bases. Germline V gene sequence: CDR1 SGHAT, CDR2 FQNNGV. This CDR3 contains 16 residues. V lost 4 bases to trimming and J lost 5 bases, with 19 bases between them. CDR3 amino acids: CASSWAPGGGGDTQYF. The CDR3 DNA sequence: TGTGCCAGCAGCTGGGCCCCGGGTGGGGGAGGAGATACGCAGTATTTT.